A single sample is the source of the 9 T cell receptor beta chains below, sequenced in a study of blood T cell repertoires in COVID-19. The protocol was immunoSEQ multiplex PCR, while the TCRdb copy is restricted to in-frame clones and leaves out a portion. The sample lists around 110,000 clones; around 89% were seen once. Sample: peripheral blood. These receptors originate from a man aged 45-65 years with active or convalescent COVID-19.

The chain couples TRBV5-1 to TRBJ2-1, with D perhaps TRBD2 (7 bases). Trimming took off 7 bases at V and 5 bases at J, with 22 bases between the two ends. This CDR3 has 16 amino acids. Germline CDR1 SGHRS, CDR2 YFSETQ. In DNA form, the CDR3 reads TGCGCCAGCCGTGGGGGGGGCCCCTATGTGGACAATGAGCAGTTCTTC. This gives the protein CASRGGGPYVDNEQFF.

The chain recombines TRBV5-5 with TRBJ2-5; 13 bases match TRBD2. Germline V gene sequence: CDR1 SGHKS, CDR2 YYEKEE (reference sequence). V lost 4 bases to trimming and J lost 5 bases; unmatched junction nucleotides: 11. CDR3 length equals 17 residues. DNA of the CDR3: TGTGCCAGCAGCCAAGGACTAGCGGGAGTTAATAAGGAGACCCAGTACTTC. It is translated as CASSQGLAGVNKETQYF.

This clone showed up just a few times. The genes are TRBV12-3 or TRBV12-4 and TRBJ2-2; D possibly corresponds to TRBD1 (5 bases). The CDR3 length is 11 residues. V was pared by 6 bases and J by 10 bases, with 9 bases between. In DNA, the CDR3 is TGTGCCAGCAGCCCAGGGCTGGAGCTGTTTTTT. Translated: CASSPGLELFF.

The rearrangement uses TRBV9 and TRBJ1-3, with TRBD1 as a possible D gene (5 bases). CDR1 SGDLS and CDR2 YYNGEE come from the germline V gene. There are 13 residues in the CDR3. The germline V and J ends were trimmed by 1 base and 9 bases, with 11 bases remaining between them. The CDR3 DNA follows: TGTGCCAGCAGCGTACCCAGCGGGGGCACCATATATTTT. Translated: CASSVPSGGTIYF.

The chain employs TRBV6-5 and TRBJ1-3; D unresolved. Trimming cost V 0 bases and J 0 bases, with 9 bases left between them. CDR1 is MNHEY, CDR2 SVGAGI, per germline. This CDR3 spans 16 amino acids. The CDR3 coding sequence is TGTGCCAGCAGTTACTCTAACACCCTCTCTGGAAACACCATATATTTT. Translation gives CASSYSNTLSGNTIYF.

The chain joins TRBV6-6 to TRBJ1-6, with a possible D match to TRBD1 (5 bases). CDR3 length equals 14 residues. V gave up 5 bases and J gave up 6 bases, with 11 bases separating them. Germline V gives CDR1 MNHNY, CDR2 SVGAGI (reference sequence). CDR3 sequence: CASSAGRSNSPLHF. In DNA, the CDR3 is TGTGCCAGCAGTGCGGGACGGTCTAATTCACCCCTCCACTTT.

This clone was counted between two and nine times. The chain carries TRBV4-2 and TRBJ1-5; the match to TRBD1 covers 9 bases. CDR3 length: 15 amino acids. CDR1 and CDR2 (germline): LGHNA, YNFKEQ. The J segment lost 7 bases and the V segment lost 0 bases, leaving 4 bases of the junction unmatched. CDR3 sequence reads: CASSQDGGQGQPQHF. CDR3 sequence (DNA): TGTGCCAGCAGCCAAGATGGAGGACAGGGGCAGCCCCAGCATTTT.

This sequence joins TRBV27 and TRBJ2-7; D remains ambiguous. CDR3 size: 13 residues. V was pared by 4 bases and J by 2 bases, with 9 bases between. CDR1 is MNHEY and CDR2 is SMNVEV in the germline V gene (reference sequence). This chain's CDR3 is CASSSTVAYEQYF. The CDR3 DNA follows: TGTGCCAGCAGTTCAACGGTCGCCTACGAGCAGTACTTC.

The chain is built from TRBV28 and TRBJ1-5; D is unresolved. The germline V gene has CDR1 MDHEN and CDR2 SYDVKM. Between the trimmed V and J ends, which lost 6 bases and 4 bases, there was a span of 7 bases. This CDR3 is built from 12 residues. CDR3 region: CASRSTNQPQHF. The CDR3 nucleotides are TGTGCCAGCAGGTCTACGAATCAGCCCCAGCATTTT.